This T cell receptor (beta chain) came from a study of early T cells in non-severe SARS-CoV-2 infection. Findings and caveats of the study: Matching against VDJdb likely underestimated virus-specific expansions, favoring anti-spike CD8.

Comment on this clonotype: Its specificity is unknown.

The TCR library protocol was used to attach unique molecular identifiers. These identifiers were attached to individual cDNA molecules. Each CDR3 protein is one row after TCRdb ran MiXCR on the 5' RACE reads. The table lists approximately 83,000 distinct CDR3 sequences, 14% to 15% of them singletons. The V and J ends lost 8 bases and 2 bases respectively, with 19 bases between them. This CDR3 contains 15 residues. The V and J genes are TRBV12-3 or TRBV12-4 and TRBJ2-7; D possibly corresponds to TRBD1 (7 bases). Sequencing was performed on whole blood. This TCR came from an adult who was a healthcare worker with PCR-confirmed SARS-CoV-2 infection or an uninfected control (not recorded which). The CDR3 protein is CASRPQGGPTYEQYF. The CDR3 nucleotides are TGTGCCAGCCGGCCCCAGGGGGGCCCGACCTACGAGCAGTACTTC.